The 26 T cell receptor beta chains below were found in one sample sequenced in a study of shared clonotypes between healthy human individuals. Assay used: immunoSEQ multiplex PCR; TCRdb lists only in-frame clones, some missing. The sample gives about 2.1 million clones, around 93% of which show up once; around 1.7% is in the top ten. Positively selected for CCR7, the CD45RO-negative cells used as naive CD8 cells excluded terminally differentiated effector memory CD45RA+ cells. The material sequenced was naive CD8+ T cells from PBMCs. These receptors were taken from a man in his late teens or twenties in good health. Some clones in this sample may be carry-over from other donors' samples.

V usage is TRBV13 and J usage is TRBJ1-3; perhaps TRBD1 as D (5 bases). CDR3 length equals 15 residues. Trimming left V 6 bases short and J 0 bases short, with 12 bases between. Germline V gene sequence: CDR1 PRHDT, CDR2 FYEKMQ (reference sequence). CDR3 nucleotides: TGTGCCAGCAGAACCAGGGAACACTCTGGAAACACCATATATTTT. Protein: CASRTREHSGNTIYF.

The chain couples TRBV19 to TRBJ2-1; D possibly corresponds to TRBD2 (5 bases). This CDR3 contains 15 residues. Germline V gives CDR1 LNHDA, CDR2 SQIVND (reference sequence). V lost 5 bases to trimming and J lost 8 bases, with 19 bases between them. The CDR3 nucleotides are TGTGCCAGTAGTCCCCGGGATTCAAAGGGCGATGAGCAGTTCTTC. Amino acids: CASSPRDSKGDEQFF.

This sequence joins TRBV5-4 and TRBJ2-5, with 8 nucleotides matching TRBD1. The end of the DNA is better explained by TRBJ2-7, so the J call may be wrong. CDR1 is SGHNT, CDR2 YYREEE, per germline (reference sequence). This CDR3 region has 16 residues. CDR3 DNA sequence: TGTGCCAGCAGCTTGCGGTCTGGGACAGGCTCCTACGAGCAGTACTTC. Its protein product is CASSLRSGTGSYEQYF.

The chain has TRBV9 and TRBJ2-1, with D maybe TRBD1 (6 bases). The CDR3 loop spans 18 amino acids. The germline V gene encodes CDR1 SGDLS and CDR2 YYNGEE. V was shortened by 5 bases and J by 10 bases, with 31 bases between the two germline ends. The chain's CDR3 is CASSLPISGGVHEPEQFF. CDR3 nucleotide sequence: TGTGCCAGCAGTCTACCCATCTCTGGGGGCGTACATGAGCCGGAGCAGTTCTTC.

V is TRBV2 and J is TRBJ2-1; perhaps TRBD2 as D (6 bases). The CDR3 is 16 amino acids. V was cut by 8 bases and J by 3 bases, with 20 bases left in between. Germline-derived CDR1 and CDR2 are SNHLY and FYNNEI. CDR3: CASGGDGREFYNEQFF. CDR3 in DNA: TGTGCCAGCGGAGGGGACGGTCGGGAATTCTACAATGAGCAGTTCTTC.

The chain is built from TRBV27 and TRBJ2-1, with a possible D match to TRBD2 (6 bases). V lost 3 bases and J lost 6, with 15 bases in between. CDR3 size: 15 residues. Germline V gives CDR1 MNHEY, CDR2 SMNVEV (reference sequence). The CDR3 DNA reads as TGTGCCAGCAGTTTCCACAGGTACGGGGGCAATGAGCAGTTCTTC. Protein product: CASSFHRYGGNEQFF.

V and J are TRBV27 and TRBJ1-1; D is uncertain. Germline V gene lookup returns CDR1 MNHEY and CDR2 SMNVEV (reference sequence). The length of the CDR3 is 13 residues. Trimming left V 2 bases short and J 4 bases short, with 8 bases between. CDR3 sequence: CASSLVAATEAFF. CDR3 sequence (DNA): TGTGCCAGCAGTTTAGTGGCGGCCACTGAAGCTTTCTTT.

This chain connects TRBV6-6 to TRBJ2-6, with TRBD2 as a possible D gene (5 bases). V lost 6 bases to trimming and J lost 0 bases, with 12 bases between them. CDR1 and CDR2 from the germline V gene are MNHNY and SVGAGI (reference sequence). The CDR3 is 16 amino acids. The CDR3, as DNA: TGTGCCAGCAGACCAGGACGGGACTCTGGGGCCAACGTCCTGACTTTC. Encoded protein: CASRPGRDSGANVLTF.

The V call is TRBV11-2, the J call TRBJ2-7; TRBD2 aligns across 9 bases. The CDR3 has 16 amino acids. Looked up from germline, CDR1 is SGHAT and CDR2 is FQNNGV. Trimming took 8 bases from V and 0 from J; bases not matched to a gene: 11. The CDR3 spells CASHYGAGGPSYEQYF. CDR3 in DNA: TGTGCCAGCCACTACGGGGCGGGAGGGCCCTCCTACGAGCAGTACTTC.

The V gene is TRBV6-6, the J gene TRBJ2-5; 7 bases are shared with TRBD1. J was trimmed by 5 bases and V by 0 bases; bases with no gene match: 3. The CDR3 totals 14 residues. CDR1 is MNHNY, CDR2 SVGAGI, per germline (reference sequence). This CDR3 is CASSYSGQIETQYF. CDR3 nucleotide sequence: TGTGCCAGCAGTTACTCGGGACAGATTGAGACCCAGTACTTC.

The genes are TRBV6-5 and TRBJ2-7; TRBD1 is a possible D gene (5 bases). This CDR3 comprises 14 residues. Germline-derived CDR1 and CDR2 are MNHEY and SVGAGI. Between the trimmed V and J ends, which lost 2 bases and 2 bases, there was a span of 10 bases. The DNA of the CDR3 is TGTGCCAGCAGTTACGAGGCAGGGCCCTACGAGCAGTACTTC. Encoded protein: CASSYEAGPYEQYF.

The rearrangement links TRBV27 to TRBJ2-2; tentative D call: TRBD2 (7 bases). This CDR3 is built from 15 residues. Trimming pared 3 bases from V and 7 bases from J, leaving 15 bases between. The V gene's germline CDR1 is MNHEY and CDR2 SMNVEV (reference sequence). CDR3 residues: CASSLGRGAGGELFF. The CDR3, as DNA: TGTGCCAGCAGTTTGGGACGGGGGGCTGGCGGGGAGCTGTTTTTT.

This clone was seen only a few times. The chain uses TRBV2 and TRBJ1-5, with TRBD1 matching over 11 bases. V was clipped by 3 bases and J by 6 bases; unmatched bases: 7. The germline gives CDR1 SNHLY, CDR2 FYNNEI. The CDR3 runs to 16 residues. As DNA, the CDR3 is TGTGCCAGCAGTGACTCCGGGACAGGGGGTTTTCAGCCCCAGCATTTT. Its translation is CASSDSGTGGFQPQHF.

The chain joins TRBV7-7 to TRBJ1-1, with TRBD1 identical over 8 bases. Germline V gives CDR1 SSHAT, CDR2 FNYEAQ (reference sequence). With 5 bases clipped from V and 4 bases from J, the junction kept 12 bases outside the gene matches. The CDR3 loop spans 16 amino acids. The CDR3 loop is CASSLRSGGAGTEAFF. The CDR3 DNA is TGTGCCAGCAGCCTGAGATCAGGGGGCGCCGGCACTGAAGCTTTCTTT.

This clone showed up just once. The CDR3 protein is CASSDLSGNTIYF. In DNA form, the CDR3 reads TGTGCCAGCTCGGACTTATCTGGAAACACCATATATTTT. The gene calls are TRBV28 and TRBJ1-3; D is uncertain. This CDR3 is 13 amino acids long. Trimming removed 8 bases from V and 1 base from J, with 9 bases in between. Germline CDR1 is MDHEN and CDR2 is SYDVKM.

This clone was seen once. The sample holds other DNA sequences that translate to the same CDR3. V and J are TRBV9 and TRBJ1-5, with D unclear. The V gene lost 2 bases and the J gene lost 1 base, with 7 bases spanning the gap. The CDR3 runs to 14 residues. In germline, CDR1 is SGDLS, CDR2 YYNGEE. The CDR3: CASSVTDSNQPQHF. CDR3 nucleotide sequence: TGTGCCAGCAGCGTGACCGACAGCAATCAGCCCCAGCATTTT.

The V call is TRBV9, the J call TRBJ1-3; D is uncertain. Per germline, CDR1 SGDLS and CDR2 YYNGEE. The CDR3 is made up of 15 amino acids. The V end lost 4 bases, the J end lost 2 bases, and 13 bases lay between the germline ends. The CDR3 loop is CASSPTTSTGNTIYF. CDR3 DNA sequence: TGTGCCAGCAGCCCCACGACTAGTACTGGAAACACCATATATTTT.

The CDR3 sequence is CATSPGTEDYGYTF. The CDR3 DNA reads TGTGCCACCAGCCCGGGGACAGAGGACTATGGCTACACCTTC. The chain links TRBV15 to TRBJ1-2; 7 positions match TRBD1. The germline V gene has CDR1 LNHNV and CDR2 YYDKDF (reference sequence). The CDR3 consists of 14 residues. V shed 5 bases, J shed 3 bases, and the junction held 6 bases outside the gene matches.

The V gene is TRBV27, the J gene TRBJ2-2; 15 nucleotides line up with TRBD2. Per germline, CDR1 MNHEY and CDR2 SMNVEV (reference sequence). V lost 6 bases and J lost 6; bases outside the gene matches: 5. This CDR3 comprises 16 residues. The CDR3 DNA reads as TGTGCCAGCAGCCATGGACTAGCGGGAGGGCCCGGGGAGCTGTTTTTT. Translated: CASSHGLAGGPGELFF.

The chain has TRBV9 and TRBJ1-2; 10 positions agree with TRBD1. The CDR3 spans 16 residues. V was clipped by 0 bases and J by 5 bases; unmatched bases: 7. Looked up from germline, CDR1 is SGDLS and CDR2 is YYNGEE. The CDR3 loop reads CASSVEDRGLGYGYTF. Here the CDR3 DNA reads TGTGCCAGCAGCGTAGAAGACAGGGGGCTGGGGTATGGCTACACCTTC.

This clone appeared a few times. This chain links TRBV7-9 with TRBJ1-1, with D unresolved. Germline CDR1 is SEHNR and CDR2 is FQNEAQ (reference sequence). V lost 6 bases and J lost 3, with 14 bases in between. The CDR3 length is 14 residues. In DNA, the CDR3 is TGTGCCAGCAGACAATTAAGGGAAGACACTGAAGCTTTCTTT. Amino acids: CASRQLREDTEAFF.

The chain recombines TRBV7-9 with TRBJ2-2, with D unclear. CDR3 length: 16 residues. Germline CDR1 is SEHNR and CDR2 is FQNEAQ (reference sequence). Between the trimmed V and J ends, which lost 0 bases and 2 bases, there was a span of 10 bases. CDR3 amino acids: CASSLAPGYNTGELFF. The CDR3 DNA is TGTGCCAGCAGCTTAGCGCCCGGGTATAACACCGGGGAGCTGTTTTTT.

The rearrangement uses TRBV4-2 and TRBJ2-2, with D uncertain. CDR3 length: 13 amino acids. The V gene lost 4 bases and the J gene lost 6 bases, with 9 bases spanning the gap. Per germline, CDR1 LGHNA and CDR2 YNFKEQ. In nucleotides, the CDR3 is TGTGCCAGCAGCCTAAGAGTCGCCGGGGAGCTGTTTTTT. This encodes CASSLRVAGELFF.

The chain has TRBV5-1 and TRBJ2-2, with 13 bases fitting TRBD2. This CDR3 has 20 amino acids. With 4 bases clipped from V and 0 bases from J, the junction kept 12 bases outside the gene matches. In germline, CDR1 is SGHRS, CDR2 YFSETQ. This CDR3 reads CASSPPLTTSGGSNTGELFF. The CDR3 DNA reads TGCGCCAGCAGCCCCCCCCTGACGACTAGCGGGGGGTCGAACACCGGGGAGCTGTTTTTT.

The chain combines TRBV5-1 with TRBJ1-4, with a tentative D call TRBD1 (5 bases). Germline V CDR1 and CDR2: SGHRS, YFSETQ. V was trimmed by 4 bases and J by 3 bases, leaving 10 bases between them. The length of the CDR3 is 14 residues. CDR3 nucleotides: TGCGCCAGCAGCCGAAAGGGGTCTAATGAAAAACTGTTTTTT. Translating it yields CASSRKGSNEKLFF.

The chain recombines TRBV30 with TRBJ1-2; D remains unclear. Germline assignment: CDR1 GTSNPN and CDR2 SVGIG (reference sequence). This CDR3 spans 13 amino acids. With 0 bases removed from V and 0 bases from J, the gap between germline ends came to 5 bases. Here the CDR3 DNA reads TGTGCCTGGAGTGTAAATACTAACTATGGCTACACCTTC. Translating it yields CAWSVNTNYGYTF.